This record looks at one T cell receptor beta chain sequence and its context. V lost 10 bases and J 0 bases, leaving 13 bases between the germline ends. CDR1 LNHDA and CDR2 SQIVND come from the germline V gene (reference sequence). The CDR3 is made up of 14 amino acids. The data derive from a study of blood T cell repertoires in COVID-19. Overall study: From T cells, B-cell-depleted T cells, or PBMCs came the material, which was cDNA or gDNA.

Method: immunoSEQ multiplex PCR; TCRdb's copy keeps in-frame clones and lacks some. Seen here are 250,000 to 300,000 clones, 91% observed once, and the top ten hold approximately 1.2%. Recruitment covered 25 or so US areas and drew participants whose ages spanned roughly 18 to 89 years. Cohorts were assigned according to the clinical history that participants reported. This clonotype was obtained from a human donor in a cohort exposed to, infected with or recovered from COVID-19 (not recorded which). The donor label of this sample is uncertain. The V and J genes are TRBV19 and TRBJ1-3; D is perhaps TRBD1 (5 bases). Sample: PBMCs or T cells enriched from blood (not recorded which). DNA of the CDR3: TGTGCCACCAACGCCGGGGGCTCTGGAAACACCATATATTTT. It translates to CATNAGGSGNTIYF.